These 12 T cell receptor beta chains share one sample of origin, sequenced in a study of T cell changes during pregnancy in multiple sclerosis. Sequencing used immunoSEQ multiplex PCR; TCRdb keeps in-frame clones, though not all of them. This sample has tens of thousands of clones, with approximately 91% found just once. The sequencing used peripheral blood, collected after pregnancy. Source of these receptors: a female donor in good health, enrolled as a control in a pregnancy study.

CDR3 protein: CASSLQMNTEAFF. In nucleotides, the CDR3 is TGTGCCAGCAGCTTGCAGATGAACACTGAAGCTTTCTTT. The chain uses TRBV5-6 and TRBJ1-1; D gene uncertain. The CDR3 totals 13 residues. V lost 1 base and J lost 0, with 4 bases in between. Germline values: CDR1 SGHDT, CDR2 YYEEEE. Full variable domain (rest looked up from reference TRBV5-6 and TRBJ1-1): DAGVTQSPTHLIKTRGQQVTLRCSPKSGHDTVSWYQQALGQGPQFIFQYYEEEERQRGNFPDRFSGHQFPNYSSELNVNALLLGDSALYLCASSLQMNTEAFFGQGTRLTVV.

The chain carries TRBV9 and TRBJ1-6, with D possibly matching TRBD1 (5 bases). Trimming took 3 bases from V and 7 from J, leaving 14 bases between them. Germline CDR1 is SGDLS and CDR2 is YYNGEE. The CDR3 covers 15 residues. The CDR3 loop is CASSEGLRGNSPLHF. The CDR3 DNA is TGTGCCAGCAGCGAGGGACTCCGCGGAAATTCACCCCTCCACTTT.

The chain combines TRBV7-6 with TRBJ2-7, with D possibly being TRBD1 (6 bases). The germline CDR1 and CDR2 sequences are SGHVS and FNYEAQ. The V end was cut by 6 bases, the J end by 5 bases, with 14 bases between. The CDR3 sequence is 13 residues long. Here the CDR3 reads CASSPTGYDEQYF. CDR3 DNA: TGTGCCAGCAGTCCCACAGGGTACGACGAGCAGTACTTC. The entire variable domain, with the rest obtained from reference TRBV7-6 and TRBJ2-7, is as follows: GAGVSQSPRYKVTKRGQDVALRCDPISGHVSLYWYRQALGQGPEFLTYFNYEAQQDKSGLPNDRFSAERPEGSISTLTIQRTEQRDSAMYRCASSPTGYDEQYFGPGTRLTVT.

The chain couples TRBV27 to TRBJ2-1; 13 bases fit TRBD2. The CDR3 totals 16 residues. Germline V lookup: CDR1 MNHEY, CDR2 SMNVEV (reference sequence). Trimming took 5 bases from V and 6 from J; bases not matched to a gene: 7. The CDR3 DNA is TGTGCCAGCAGTCAAGGACTAGCGGGAGCTTTCAATGAGCAGTTCTTC. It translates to CASSQGLAGAFNEQFF.

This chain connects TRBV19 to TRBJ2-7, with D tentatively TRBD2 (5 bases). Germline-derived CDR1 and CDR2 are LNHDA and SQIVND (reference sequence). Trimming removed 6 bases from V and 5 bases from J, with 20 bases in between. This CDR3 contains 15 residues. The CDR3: CASSLRAGRLNEQYF. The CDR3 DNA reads TGTGCCAGTAGCCTGAGGGCAGGCCGATTGAACGAGCAGTACTTC.

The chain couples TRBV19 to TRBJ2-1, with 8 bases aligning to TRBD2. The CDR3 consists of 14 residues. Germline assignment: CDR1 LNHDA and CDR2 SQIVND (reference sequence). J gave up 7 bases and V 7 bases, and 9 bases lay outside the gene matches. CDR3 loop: CASKREGLFNEQFF. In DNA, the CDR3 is TGTGCCAGTAAACGGGAGGGCCTCTTTAATGAGCAGTTCTTC.

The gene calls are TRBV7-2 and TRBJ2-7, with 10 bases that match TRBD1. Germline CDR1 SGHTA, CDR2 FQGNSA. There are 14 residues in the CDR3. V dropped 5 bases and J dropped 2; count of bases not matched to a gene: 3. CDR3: CASSEDRGAYEQYF. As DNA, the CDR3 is TGTGCCAGCAGCGAGGACAGGGGGGCCTACGAGCAGTACTTC. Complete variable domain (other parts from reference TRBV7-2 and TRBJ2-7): GAGVSQSPSNKVTEKGKDVELRCDPISGHTALYWYRQSLGQGLEFLIYFQGNSAPDKSGLPSDRFSAERTGGSVSTLTIQRTQQEDSAVYLCASSEDRGAYEQYFGPGTRLTVT.

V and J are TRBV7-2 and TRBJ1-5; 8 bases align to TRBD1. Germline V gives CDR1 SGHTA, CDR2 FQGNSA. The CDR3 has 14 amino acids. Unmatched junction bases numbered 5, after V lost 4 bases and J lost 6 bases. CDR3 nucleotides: TGTGCCAGCAGCTCCGCAGGGACAGGTCAGCCCCAGCATTTT. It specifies CASSSAGTGQPQHF.

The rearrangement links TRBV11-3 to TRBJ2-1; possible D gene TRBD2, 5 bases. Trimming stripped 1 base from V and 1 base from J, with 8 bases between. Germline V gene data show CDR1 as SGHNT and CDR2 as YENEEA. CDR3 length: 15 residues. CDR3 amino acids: CASSLGSGSYNEQFF. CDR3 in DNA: TGTGCCAGCAGCTTAGGGAGCGGTTCCTACAATGAGCAGTTCTTC. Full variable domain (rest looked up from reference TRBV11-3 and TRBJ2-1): EAGVVQSPRYKIIEKKQPVAFWCNPISGHNTLYWYLQNLGQGPELLIRYENEEAVDDSQLPKDRFSAERLKGVDSTLKIQPAELGDSAVYLCASSLGSGSYNEQFFGPGTRLTVL.

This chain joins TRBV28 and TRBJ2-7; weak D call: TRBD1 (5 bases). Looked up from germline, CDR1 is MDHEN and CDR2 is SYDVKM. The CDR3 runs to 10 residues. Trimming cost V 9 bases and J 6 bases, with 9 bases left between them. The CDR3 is CASVGAEQYF. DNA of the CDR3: TGTGCCAGTGTTGGGGCCGAGCAGTACTTC.

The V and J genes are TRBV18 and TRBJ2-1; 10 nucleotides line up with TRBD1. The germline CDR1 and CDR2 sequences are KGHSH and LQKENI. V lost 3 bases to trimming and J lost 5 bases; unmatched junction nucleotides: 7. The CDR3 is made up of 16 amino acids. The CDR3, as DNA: TGTGCCAGCTCACCTGACAGGGGGCGTGTGGACAATGAGCAGTTCTTC. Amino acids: CASSPDRGRVDNEQFF.

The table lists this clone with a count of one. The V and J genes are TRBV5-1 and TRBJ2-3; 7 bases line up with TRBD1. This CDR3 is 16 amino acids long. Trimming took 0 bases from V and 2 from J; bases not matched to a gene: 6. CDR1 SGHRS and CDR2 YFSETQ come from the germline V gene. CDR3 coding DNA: TGCGCCAGCAGCTTGGGGGGACAGACCCTCACAGATACGCAGTATTTT. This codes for CASSLGGQTLTDTQYF. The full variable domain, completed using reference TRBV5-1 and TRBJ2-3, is KAGVTQTPRYLIKTRGQQVTLSCSPISGHRSVSWYQQTPGQGLQFLFEYFSETQRNKGNFPGRFSGRQFSNSRSEMNVSTLELGDSALYLCASSLGGQTLTDTQYFGPGTRLTVL.